The following is a T cell receptor (beta chain) sequence with its context. Authors' analysis steps: Amplification of reference gene primers was used by the study to estimate nucleated cell counts. The repertoire was sequenced with immunoSEQ multiplex PCR; TCRdb's copy has only in-frame clones and lacks some. V and J calls and clone size are copied from that table; D and trimming were computed from the DNA. The table has 30,000 to 40,000 clones, approximately 80% seen once. The data are from a study of blood T cell repertoires in COVID-19. About the research overall: Nucleic acid was either cDNA or gDNA, and it came from T cells, B-cell-depleted T cells, or PBMCs.

Germline trimming cut 5 bases from V and 2 bases from J; bases unmatched to any gene: 11. The CDR3 is 16 amino acids. Per the germline V gene, CDR1 is SEHNR and CDR2 is FQNEAQ (reference sequence). J is TRBJ1-1 and V is TRBV7-9, with 7 bases fitting TRBD1. The sequence was collected from a man between 60 and 70 years old in a cohort sampled during active COVID-19. The sequencing sample was made of peripheral blood. The CDR3 region is CASSRGQPLFNTEAFF. The CDR3 nucleotides are TGTGCCAGCAGCCGGGGACAGCCACTCTTCAACACTGAAGCTTTCTTT.